One and the same sample provided the 10 T cell receptor beta chains below, sequenced in a study of human T cells and chemical hapten exposure. This sample's time point: healthy volunteer bleed at 6 weeks. Blood, whole and unfractionated, served as the source for total RNA extraction. TCRdb reprocessed the RACE reads with MiXCR, giving one entry per CDR3 protein. The profile shows fewer than 50,000 distinct CDR3 sequences, around 3.6% of them singletons. The sample was whole blood. The receptor set was obtained from a human donor in good health. Some clones in this sample may be carry-over from other donors' samples.

This clonotype was counted at least ten times. The chain links TRBV5-1 to TRBJ1-2; 8 bases are a match to TRBD1. V was pared by 3 bases and J by 4 bases, with 5 bases of the junction left unmatched. This CDR3 has 14 residues. Germline V lookup: CDR1 SGHRS, CDR2 YFSETQ. The CDR3 nucleotides read TGCGCCAGCAGCTCTCTGGGACAGGCCTATGGCTACACCTTC. It yields the protein CASSSLGQAYGYTF. Filled out from reference TRBV5-1 and TRBJ1-2, the complete variable domain reads KAGVTQTPRYLIKTRGQQVTLSCSPISGHRSVSWYQQTPGQGLQFLFEYFSETQRNKGNFPGRFSGRQFSNSRSEMNVSTLELGDSALYLCASSSLGQAYGYTFGSGTRLTVV.

This clonotype was detected ten times or more. V usage is TRBV20-1 and J usage is TRBJ1-1; D is undetermined. V lost 3 bases, J lost 1 base, and 6 bases lay in between. The CDR3 runs to 12 residues. Per germline, CDR1 DFQATT and CDR2 SNEGSKA (reference sequence). The CDR3 sequence: CSASIRNTEAFF. The CDR3 coding sequence is TGCAGTGCTAGTATCAGGAACACTGAAGCTTTCTTT.

This clonotype was detected ten times or more. V gene TRBV6-5 combines with J gene TRBJ2-2; possible D gene TRBD1, 5 bases. V was pared by 4 bases and J by 5 bases, with 11 bases between. The CDR3 contains 14 residues. CDR1 is MNHEY and CDR2 is SVGAGI in the germline V gene. CDR3: CASSSDRITGELFF. As DNA, the CDR3 is TGTGCCAGCAGTTCCGACAGAATTACCGGGGAGCTGTTTTTT.

The genes are TRBV2 and TRBJ2-3, with 8 positions matching TRBD2. CDR1 is SNHLY, CDR2 FYNNEI, per germline. The CDR3 covers 15 residues. Trimming removed 5 bases from V and 2 bases from J; junction bases left unmatched: 6. CDR3 in amino acids: CASSRTGRVTDTQYF. Written as DNA, the CDR3 is TGTGCCAGCAGTCGGACCGGGAGGGTCACAGATACGCAGTATTTT.

This clonotype occurred many times. The rearrangement uses TRBV3-1 and TRBJ2-7; no clear D gene. The germline V gene encodes CDR1 LGHDT and CDR2 YNNKEL (reference sequence). The CDR3 runs to 12 residues. Trimming left V 4 bases short and J 0 bases short, with 4 bases between. The CDR3 DNA is TGTGCCAGCAGCCGAAGCTCCTACGAGCAGTACTTC. This sequence encodes CASSRSSYEQYF.

The sample holds many counts of this clonotype. This rearrangement joins TRBV12-3 or TRBV12-4 to TRBJ2-5, with D uncertain. Trimming removed 3 bases at V and 1 base at J, with 12 bases between. This CDR3 has 15 amino acids. The CDR3 bases are TGTGCCAGCAGTTTTCGCCGACCGTCCCAAGAGACCCAGTACTTC. Translated, it gives CASSFRRPSQETQYF.

V and J are TRBV6-5 and TRBJ1-1, with D unclear. From germline, CDR1 is MNHEY and CDR2 SVGAGI. The CDR3 has 14 amino acids. Trimming left V 0 bases short and J 5 bases short, with 10 bases between. The CDR3 DNA sequence: TGTGCCAGCAGTTACTCTCTACGTTCAACTGAAGCTTTCTTT. Amino acid sequence: CASSYSLRSTEAFF.

This clonotype has at least ten counts. The genes are TRBV21-1 and TRBJ1-5; TRBD1 was called by the table and not checked on the DNA. TRBV21-1 is a recognized pseudogene. The CDR3 is 16 residues long. The CDR3 nucleotides are TGTGCCAGCAGCAAAACAGACAGGGGGAGGGGGTGGCCCCAGCATTTT. Its protein product is CASSKTDRGRGWPQHF.

This clonotype was detected a few times. The chain carries TRBV29-1 and TRBJ2-7; 8 bases agree with TRBD2. Germline assignment: CDR1 SQVTM and CDR2 ANQGSEA. CDR3 length: 14 residues. Trimming at V came to 6 bases and at J to 4 bases, leaving 11 bases not matched to a gene. CDR3 loop: CSVGVGGGLYEQYF. The CDR3 DNA is TGCAGCGTGGGGGTCGGGGGGGGCTTGTACGAGCAGTACTTC.

With respect to this clonotype: Possible read error: a much larger clone is one base away. This chain joins TRBV3-1 and TRBJ2-7; tentative D call: TRBD1 (6 bases). This CDR3 spans 16 amino acids. In germline, CDR1 is LGHDT, CDR2 YNNKEL (reference sequence). DNA for the CDR3: TGTGCCAGCAGCCCAATCGACAGGACCCTCTCCTGCGAGCAGTACTTC. Translated, it gives CASSPIDRTLSCEQYF.